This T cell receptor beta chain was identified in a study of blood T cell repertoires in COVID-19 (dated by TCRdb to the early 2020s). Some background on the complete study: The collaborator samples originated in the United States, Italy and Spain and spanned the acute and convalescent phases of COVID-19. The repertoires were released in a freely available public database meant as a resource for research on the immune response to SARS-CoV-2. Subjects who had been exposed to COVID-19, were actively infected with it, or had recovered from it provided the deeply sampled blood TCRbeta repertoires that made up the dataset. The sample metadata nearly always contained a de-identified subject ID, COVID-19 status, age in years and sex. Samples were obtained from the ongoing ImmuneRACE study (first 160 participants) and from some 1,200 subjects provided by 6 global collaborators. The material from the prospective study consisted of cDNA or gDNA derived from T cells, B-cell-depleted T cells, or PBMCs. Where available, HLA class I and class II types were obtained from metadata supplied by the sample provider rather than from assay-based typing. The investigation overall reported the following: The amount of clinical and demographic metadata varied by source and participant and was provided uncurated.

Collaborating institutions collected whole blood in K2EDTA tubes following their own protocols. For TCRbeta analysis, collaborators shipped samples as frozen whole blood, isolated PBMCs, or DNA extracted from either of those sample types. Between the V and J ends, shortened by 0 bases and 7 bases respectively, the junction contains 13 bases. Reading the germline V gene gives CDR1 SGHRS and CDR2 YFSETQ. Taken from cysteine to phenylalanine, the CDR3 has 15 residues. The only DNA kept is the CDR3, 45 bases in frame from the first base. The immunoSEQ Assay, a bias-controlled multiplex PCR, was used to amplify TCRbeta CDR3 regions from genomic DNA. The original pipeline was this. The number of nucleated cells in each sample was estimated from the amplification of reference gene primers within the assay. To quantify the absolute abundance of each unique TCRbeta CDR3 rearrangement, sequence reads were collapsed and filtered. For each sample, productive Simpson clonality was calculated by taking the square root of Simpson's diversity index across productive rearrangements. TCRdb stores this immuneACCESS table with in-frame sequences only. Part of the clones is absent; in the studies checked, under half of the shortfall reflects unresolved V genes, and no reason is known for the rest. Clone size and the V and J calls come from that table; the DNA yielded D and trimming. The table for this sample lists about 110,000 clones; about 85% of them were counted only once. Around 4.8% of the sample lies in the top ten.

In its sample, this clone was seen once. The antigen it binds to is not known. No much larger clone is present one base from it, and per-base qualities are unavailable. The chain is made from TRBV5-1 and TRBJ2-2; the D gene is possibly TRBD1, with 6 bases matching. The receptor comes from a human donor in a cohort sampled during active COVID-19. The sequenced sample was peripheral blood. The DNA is TGCGCCAGCAGCTTGGGACAGGTTCGACTCGGGGAGCTGTTTTTT. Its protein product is CASSLGQVRLGELFF. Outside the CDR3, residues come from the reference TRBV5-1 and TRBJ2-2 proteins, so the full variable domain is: KAGVTQTPRYLIKTRGQQVTLSCSPISGHRSVSWYQQTPGQGLQFLFEYFSETQRNKGNFPGRFSGRQFSNSRSEMNVSTLELGDSALYLCASSLGQVRLGELFFGEGSRLTVL.